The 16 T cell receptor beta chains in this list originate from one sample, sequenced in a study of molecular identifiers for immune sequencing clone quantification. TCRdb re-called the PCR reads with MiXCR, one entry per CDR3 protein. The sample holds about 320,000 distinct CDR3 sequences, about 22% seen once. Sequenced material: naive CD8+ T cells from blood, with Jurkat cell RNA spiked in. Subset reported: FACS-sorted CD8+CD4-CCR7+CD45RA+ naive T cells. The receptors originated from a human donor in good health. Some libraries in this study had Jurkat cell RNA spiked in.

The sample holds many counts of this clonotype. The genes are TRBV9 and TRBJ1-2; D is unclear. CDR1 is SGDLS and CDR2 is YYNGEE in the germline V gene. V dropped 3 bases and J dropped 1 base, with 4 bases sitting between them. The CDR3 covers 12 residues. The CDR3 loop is CASSGSNYGYTF. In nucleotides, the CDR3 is TGTGCCAGCAGCGGAAGTAACTATGGCTACACCTTC.

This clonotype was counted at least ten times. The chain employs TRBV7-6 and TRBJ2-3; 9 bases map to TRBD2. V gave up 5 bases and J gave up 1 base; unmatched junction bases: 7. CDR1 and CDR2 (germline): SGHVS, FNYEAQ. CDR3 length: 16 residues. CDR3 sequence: CASSRDPSGGTDTQYF. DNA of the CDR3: TGTGCCAGCAGCCGGGACCCTAGCGGGGGCACAGATACGCAGTATTTT.

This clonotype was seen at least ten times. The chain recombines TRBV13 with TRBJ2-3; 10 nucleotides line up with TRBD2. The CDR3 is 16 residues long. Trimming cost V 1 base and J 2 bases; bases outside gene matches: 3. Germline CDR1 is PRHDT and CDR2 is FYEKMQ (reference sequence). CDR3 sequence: CASSLVLAGVTDTQYF. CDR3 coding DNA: TGTGCCAGCAGCTTAGTTCTAGCGGGGGTCACAGATACGCAGTATTTT.

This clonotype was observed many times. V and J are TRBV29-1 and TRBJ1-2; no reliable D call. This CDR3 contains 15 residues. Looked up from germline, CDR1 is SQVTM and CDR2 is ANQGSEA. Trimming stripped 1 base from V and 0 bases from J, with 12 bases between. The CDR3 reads CSVEGELSANYGYTF. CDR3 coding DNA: TGCAGCGTTGAAGGCGAATTGAGCGCTAACTATGGCTACACCTTC.

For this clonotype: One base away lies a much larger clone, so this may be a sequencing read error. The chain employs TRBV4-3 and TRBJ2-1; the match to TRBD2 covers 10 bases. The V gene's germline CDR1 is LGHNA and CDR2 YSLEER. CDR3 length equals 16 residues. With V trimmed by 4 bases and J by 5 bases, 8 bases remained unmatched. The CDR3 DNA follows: TGCGCCAGCAGCCGAGAATCGCTAGCGGGGGACAATGAGCAGTTCTTC. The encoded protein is CASSRESLAGDNEQFF.

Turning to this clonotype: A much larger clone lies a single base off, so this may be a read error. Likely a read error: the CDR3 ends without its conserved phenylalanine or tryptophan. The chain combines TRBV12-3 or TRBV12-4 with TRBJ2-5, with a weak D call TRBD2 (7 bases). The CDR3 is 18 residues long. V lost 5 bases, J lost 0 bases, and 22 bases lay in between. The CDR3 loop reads CASSRVEVGGPYQETQYL. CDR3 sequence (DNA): TGTGCCAGCAGTAGAGTTGAGGTCGGGGGGCCGTACCAAGAGACCCAGTACCTC.

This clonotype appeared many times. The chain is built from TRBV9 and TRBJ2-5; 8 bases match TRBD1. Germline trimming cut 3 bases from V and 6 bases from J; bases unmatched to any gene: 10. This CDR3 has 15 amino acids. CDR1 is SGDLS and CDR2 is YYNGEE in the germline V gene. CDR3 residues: CASSDGQGPMKTQYF. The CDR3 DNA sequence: TGTGCCAGCAGCGACGGACAGGGTCCTATGAAGACCCAGTACTTC. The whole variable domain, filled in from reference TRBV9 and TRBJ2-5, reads DSGVTQTPKHLITATGQRVTLRCSPRSGDLSVYWYQQSLDQGLQFLIQYYNGEERAKGNILERFSAQQFPDLHSELNLSSLELGDSALYFCASSDGQGPMKTQYFGPGTRLLVL.

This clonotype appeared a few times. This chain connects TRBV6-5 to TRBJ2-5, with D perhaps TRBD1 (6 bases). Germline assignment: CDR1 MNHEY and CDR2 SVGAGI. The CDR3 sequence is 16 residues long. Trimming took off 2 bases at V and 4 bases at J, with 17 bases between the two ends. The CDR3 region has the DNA TGTGCCAGCAGTTACACGCTGACAGGCGCCCGAGAGACCCAGTACTTC. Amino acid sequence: CASSYTLTGARETQYF.

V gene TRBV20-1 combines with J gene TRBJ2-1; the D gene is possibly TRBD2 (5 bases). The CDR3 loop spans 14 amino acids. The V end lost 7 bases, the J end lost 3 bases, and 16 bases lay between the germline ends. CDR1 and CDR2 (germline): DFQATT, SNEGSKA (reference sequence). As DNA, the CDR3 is TGCAGTGTCCGAACCTCGGACTTCTACAATGAGCAGTTCTTC. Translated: CSVRTSDFYNEQFF.

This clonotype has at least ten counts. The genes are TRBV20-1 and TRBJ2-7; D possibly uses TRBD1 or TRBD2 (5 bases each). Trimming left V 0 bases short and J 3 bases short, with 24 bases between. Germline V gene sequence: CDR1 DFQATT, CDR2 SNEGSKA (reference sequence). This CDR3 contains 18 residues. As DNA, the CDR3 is TGCAGTGCTAGAGAAGGGTGGACGGGACCCCCTTTACTCTACGAGCAGTACTTC. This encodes CSAREGWTGPPLLYEQYF.

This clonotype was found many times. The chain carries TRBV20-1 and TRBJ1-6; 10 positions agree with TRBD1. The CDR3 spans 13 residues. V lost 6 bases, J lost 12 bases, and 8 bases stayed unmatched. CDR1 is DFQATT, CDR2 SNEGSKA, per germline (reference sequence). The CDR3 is CSAPGTGDEPLHF. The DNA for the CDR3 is TGCAGTGCCCCCGGGACAGGGGATGAACCCCTCCACTTT.

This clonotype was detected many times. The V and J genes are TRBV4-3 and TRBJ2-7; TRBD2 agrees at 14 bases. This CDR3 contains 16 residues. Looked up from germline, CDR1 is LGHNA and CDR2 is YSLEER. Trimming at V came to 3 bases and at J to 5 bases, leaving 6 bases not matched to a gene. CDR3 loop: CASSQTSGGAGDEQYF. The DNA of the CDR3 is TGCGCCAGCAGCCAGACTAGCGGGGGGGCTGGAGACGAGCAGTACTTC.

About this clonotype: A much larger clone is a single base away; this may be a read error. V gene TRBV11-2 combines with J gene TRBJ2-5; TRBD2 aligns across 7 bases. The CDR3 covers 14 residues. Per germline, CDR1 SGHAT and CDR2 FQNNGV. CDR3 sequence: CASSLVGLQGTQYF. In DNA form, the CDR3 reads TGTGCCAGCAGCTTAGTGGGACTACAAGGGACCCAGTACTTC.

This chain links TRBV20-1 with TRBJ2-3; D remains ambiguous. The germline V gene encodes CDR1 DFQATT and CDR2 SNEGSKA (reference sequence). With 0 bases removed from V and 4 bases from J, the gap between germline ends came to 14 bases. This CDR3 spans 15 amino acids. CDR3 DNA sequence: TGCAGTGCTAGAGATTGGGTTGAGTCGGCAGATACGCAGTATTTT. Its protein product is CSARDWVESADTQYF.

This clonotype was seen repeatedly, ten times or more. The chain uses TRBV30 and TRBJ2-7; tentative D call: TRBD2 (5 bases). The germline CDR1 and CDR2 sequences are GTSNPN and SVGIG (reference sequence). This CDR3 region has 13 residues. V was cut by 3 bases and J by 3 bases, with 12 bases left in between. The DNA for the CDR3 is TGTGCCTGGAGGTCTGAGGGTGGCTACGAGCAGTACTTC. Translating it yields CAWRSEGGYEQYF.

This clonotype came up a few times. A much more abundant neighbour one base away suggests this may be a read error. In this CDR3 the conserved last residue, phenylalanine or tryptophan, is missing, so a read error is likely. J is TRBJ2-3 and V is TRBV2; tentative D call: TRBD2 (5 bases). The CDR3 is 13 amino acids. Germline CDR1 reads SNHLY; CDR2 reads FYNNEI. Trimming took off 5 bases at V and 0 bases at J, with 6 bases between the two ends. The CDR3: CASSWTSTDTQYI. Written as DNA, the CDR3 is TGTGCCAGCAGTTGGACTAGCACAGATACGCAGTATATT.